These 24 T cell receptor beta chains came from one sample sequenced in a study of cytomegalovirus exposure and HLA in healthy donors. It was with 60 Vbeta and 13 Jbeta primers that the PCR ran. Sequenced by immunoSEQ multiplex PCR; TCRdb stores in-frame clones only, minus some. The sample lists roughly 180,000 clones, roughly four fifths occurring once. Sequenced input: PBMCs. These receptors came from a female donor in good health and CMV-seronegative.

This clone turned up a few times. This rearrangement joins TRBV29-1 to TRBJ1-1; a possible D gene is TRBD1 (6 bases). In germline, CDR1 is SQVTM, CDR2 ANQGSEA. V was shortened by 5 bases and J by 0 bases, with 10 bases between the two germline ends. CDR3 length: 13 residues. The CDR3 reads CSVQGLMNTEAFF. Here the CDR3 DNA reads TGCAGCGTTCAGGGGCTAATGAACACTGAAGCTTTCTTT.

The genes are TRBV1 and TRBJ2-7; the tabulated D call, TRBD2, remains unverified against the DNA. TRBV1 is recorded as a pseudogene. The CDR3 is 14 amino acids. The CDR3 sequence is CTSSREGDYYEQYF. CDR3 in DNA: TGCACCAGCAGCCGGGAGGGGGATTACTACGAGCAGTACTTC.

Written as DNA, the CDR3 is TGCGCCAGCTGGGGCGGGGATGAAAAACTGTTTTTT. As protein: CASWGGDEKLFF. The J gene is TRBJ1-4, the V gene TRBV10-2; tentative D call: TRBD1 (5 bases). Trimming removed 8 bases from V and 6 bases from J, with 10 bases in between. The CDR3 totals 12 residues. Germline lookup yields CDR1 WSHSY and CDR2 SAAADI.

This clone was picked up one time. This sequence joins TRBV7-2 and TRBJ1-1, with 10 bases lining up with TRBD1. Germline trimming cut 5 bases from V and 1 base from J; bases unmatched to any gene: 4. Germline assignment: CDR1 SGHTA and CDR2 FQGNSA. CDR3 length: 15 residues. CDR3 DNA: TGTGCCAGCAGCGCCGACAGGGGGCGGAACACTGAAGCTTTCTTT. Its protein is CASSADRGRNTEAFF.

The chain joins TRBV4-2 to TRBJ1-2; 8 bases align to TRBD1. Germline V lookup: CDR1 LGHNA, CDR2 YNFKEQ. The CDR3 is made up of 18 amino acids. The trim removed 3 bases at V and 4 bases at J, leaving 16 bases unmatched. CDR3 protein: CASSQEFRTGTPSYGYTF. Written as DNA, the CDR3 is TGTGCCAGCAGCCAGGAATTTCGGACAGGGACTCCTTCCTATGGCTACACCTTC.

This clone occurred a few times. The DNA of the CDR3 is TGTGCCAGCAGTGTTGCAGGGGAGGGCTCCTACGAGCAGTACTTC. It translates to CASSVAGEGSYEQYF. The chain combines TRBV6-5 with TRBJ2-7; possibly TRBD2 for D (7 bases). Trimming pared 5 bases from V and 0 bases from J, leaving 14 bases between. The CDR3 is 15 residues long. Germline-derived CDR1 and CDR2 are MNHEY and SVGAGI.

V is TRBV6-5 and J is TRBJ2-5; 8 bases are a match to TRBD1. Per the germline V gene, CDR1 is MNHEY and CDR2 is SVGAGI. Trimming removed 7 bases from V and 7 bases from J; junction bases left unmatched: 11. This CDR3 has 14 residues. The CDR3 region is CASTIDRGRGTQYF. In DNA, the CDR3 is TGTGCCAGCACAATAGACAGGGGACGGGGGACCCAGTACTTC.

The CDR3 nucleotides read TGTGCCAGCAGCTTGGTATACGAGCAGTACTTC. Amino acids: CASSLVYEQYF. The chain uses TRBV5-8 and TRBJ2-5; D unclear. The DNA matches TRBJ2-7 better at its end, which makes the J call doubtful. The germline CDR1 and CDR2 sequences are SGHTS and YDEGEE. The CDR3 is made up of 11 amino acids.

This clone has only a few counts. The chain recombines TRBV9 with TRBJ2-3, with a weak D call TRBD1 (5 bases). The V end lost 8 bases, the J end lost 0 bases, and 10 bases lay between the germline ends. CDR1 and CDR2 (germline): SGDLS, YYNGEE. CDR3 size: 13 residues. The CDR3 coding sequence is TGTGCCAGTGGGGCTCCTAGCACAGATACGCAGTATTTT. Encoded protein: CASGAPSTDTQYF.

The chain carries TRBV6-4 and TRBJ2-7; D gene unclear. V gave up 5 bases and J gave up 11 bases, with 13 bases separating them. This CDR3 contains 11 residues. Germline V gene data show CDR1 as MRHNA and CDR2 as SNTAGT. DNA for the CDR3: TGTGCCAGCAGTTTTACGCCCCGAGAGTACTTC. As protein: CASSFTPREYF.

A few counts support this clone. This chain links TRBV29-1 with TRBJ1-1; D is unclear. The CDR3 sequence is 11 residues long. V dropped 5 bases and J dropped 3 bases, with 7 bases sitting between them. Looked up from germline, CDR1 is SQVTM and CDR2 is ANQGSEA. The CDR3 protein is CSVREDTEAFF. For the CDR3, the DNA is TGCAGCGTTCGCGAGGACACTGAAGCTTTCTTT.

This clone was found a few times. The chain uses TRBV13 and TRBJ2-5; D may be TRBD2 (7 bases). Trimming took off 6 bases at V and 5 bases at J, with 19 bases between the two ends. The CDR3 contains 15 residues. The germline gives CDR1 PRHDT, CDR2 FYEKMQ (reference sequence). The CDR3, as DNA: TGTGCCAGCAGTCGCGAGGGGGGGGCGGATGAGACCCAGTACTTC. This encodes CASSREGGADETQYF. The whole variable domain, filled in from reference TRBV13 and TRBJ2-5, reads AAGVIQSPRHLIKEKRETATLKCYPIPRHDTVYWYQQGPGQDPQFLISFYEKMQSDKGSIPDRFSAQQFSDYHSELNMSSLELGDSALYFCASSREGGADETQYFGPGTRLLVL.

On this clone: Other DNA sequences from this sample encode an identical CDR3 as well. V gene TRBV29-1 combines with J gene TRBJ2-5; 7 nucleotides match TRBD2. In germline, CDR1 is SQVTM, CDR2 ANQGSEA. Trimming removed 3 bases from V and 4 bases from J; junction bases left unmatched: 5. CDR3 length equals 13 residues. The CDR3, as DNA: TGCAGCGTTGAGGGTACTAGCGTAGAGACCCAGTACTTC. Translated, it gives CSVEGTSVETQYF.

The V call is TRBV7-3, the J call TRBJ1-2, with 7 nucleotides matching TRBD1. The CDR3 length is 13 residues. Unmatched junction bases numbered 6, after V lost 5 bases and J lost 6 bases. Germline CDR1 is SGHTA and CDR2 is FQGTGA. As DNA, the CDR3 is TGTGCCAGCAGCCCGACAGGGAATGATGGCTACACCTTC. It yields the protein CASSPTGNDGYTF.

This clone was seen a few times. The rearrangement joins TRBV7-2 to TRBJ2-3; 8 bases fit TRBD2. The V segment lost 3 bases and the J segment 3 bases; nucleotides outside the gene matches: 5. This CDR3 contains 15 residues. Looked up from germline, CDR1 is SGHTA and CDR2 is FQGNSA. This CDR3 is CASSFRTSRTDTQYF. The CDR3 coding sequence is TGTGCCAGCAGCTTCCGGACTAGCCGAACAGATACGCAGTATTTT.

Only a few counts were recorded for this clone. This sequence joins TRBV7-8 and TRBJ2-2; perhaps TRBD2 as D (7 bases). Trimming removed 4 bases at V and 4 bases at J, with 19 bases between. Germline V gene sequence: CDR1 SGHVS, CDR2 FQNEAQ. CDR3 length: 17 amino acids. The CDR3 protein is CASSSRGGTTITGELFF. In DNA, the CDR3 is TGTGCCAGCAGCTCCAGAGGGGGGACTACCATCACCGGGGAGCTGTTTTTT.

The CDR3 is CASSANRDREAFF. CDR3 bases: TGTGCCAGCAGCGCCAATAGGGACAGGGAAGCTTTCTTT. The J gene is TRBJ1-1, the V gene TRBV9, with 8 bases lining up with TRBD1. With V trimmed by 3 bases and J by 8 bases, 6 bases remained unmatched. This CDR3 spans 13 amino acids. CDR1 is SGDLS and CDR2 is YYNGEE in the germline V gene.

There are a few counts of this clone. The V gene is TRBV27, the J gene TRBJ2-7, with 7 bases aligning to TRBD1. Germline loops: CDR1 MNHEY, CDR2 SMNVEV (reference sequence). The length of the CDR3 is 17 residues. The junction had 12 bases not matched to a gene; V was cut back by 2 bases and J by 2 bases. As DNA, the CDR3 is TGTGCCAGCAGTTTAAGGGCAGGACAGGCCCGAACCTACGAGCAGTACTTC. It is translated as CASSLRAGQARTYEQYF.

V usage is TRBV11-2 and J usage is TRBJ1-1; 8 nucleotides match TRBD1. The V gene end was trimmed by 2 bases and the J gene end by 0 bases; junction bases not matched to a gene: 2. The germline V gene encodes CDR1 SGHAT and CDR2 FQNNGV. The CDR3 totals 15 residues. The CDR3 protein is CASSLTGGLNTEAFF. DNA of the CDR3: TGTGCCAGCAGCTTAACAGGGGGTTTGAACACTGAAGCTTTCTTT.

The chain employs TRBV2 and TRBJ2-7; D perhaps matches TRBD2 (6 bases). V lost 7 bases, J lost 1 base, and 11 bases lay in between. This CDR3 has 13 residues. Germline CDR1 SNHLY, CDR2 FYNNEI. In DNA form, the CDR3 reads TGTGCCAGCAACGGGAGACAGTCCTACGAGCAGTACTTC. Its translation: CASNGRQSYEQYF.

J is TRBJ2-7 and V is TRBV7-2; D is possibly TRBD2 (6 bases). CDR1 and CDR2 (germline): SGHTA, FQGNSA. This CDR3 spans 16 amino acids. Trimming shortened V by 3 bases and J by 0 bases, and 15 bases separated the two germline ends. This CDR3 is CASSLARGSGSYEQYF. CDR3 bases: TGTGCCAGCAGCTTGGCCCGGGGTAGCGGCTCCTACGAGCAGTACTTC.

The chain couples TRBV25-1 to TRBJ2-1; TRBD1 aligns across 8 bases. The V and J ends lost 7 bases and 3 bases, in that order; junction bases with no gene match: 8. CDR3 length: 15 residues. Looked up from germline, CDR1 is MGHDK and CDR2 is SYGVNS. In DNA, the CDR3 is TGTGCCAGCACCCAAGGGGGGACAGGCTACAATGAGCAGTTCTTC. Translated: CASTQGGTGYNEQFF.

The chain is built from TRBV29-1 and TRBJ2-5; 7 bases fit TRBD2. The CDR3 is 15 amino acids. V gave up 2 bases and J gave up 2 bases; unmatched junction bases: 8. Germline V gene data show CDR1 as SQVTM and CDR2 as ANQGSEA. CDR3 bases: TGCAGCGTTGAACTCCCCTCGGGGGGACAAGAGACCCAGTACTTC. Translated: CSVELPSGGQETQYF.

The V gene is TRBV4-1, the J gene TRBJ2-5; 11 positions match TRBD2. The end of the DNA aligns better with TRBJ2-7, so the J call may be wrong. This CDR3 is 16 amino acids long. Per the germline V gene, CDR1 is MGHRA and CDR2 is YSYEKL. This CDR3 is CASSQEGLAATYEQYF. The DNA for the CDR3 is TGCGCCAGCAGCCAGGAGGGACTAGCGGCGACCTACGAGCAGTACTTC.